One T cell receptor beta chain is described in this entry. This sample was included in a study of Ad26.COV2.S vaccination and SARS-CoV-2 variants. In the study overall: Intramuscular Ad26.COV2.S doses were given once or twice, 56 days apart.

Method: immunoSEQ multiplex PCR; TCRdb's copy keeps in-frame clones and lacks some. The sample includes about half a million clones, 89% of them seen just once. Treatment of the sample: some 20 received Ad26.COV2.S at low or high dose, single or two shots; about 5 received placebo; per-sample allocation not given. The samples were gathered on day 63 after the first injection of vaccine or placebo. The specimen was peripheral blood, collected in a trial of Ad26.COV2.S vaccine versus placebo. This clonotype was obtained from a person aged 18 to 65 who received the Ad26.COV2.S COVID-19 vaccine or a placebo.

CDR3 sequence reads: CASSSQGINQPQHF. For the CDR3, the DNA is TGTGCCAGCAGTTCCCAGGGGATCAATCAGCCCCAGCATTTT. The chain joins TRBV7-9 to TRBJ1-5, with D perhaps TRBD1 (6 bases). Trimming removed 6 bases at V and 3 bases at J, with 12 bases between. The germline CDR1 and CDR2 sequences are SEHNR and FQNEAQ (reference sequence). The CDR3 is 14 residues long.